The rows below give T cell receptor beta chains drawn from one sample of a study of beta chain features in type 1 diabetes. Some clones are missing from TCRdb's copy, which holds only in-frame ones; the method was immunoSEQ multiplex PCR. The sample includes 900,000 or so clones, 17% of them seen just once. Sequenced material: naive CD4+ T cells from blood. These receptors came from a woman between 18 and 29 years old in good health. Both conserved end residues are part of each CDR3.

cdr3_length j_call v_call cdr3_aa
12 TRBJ2-7 TRBV28 CASSFGGAEQYF
13 TRBJ2-7 TRBV19 CASSIIAGGLVNF
16 TRBJ2-2 TRBV9 CASSVRLAGVSGELFF
20 TRBJ2-1 TRBV5-1 CASSLGPSGALTRGNNEQFF
13 TRBJ1-2 TRBV15 CATSPMGGFGYTF
14 TRBJ2-5 TRBV28 CASSLLSEAETQYF
17 TRBJ2-2 TRBV7-2 CASSRGLAGSNTGELFF
14 TRBJ1-2 TRBV2 CASIQGTVTYGYTF
14 TRBJ1-1 TRBV7-9 CASSLAFGYTEAFF
15 TRBJ2-3 TRBV2 CASSEEAGGPNTQYF
14 TRBJ2-7 TRBV28 CASSSGTGYYEQYF
13 TRBJ1-1 TRBV7-3 CASSLGINTEAFF
16 TRBJ2-7 TRBV7-9 CASSPTALGGGYEQYF
14 TRBJ1-1 TRBV27 CASSSRTGRTEAFF
11 TRBJ2-1 TRBV2 CASGGGYEQFF
13 TRBJ1-1 TRBV27 CASFGVSGRRSFF
13 TRBJ2-6 TRBV9 CASKNSGANVLTF
12 TRBJ2-1 TRBV29-1 CSVWDSYNEQFF
14 TRBJ2-5 TRBV18 CASSPGSTQETQYF
15 TRBJ2-2 TRBV4-3 CASSPGQLNTGELFF
13 TRBJ2-3 TRBV18 CASSLSSTDTQYF
14 TRBJ2-7 TRBV28 CASLEIGGSYEQYF
14 TRBJ1-2 TRBV18 CASSPTGSNYGYTF
15 TRBJ2-1 TRBV4-3 CASSQDWTGDNEQFF
14 TRBJ2-7 TRBV4-2 CASSQGESGYEQYF
15 TRBJ2-7 TRBV7-9 CASSPRREGSYEQYF
16 TRBJ2-1 TRBV19 CASSILRELSYNEQFF
15 TRBJ1-1 TRBV6-6 CASSYSSRGSTEAFF
15 TRBJ2-5 TRBV28 CATKAGTRLQETQYF
17 TRBJ2-2 TRBV19 CASSNRDRGRISGELFF
14 TRBJ2-3 TRBV5-6 CASSLGPNTDTQYF
15 TRBJ2-1 TRBV9 CASSVTSGGFNEQFF
16 TRBJ2-3 TRBV5-1 CASSPGTSGPTDTQYF
12 TRBJ2-5 TRBV7-2 CASSLGRETQYF
18 TRBJ2-5 TRBV5-6 CASSSLTDGYPNGETQYF
14 TRBJ1-2 TRBV28 CASSFPQGAGGYTF
14 TRBJ2-3 TRBV7-2 CASSFSGGPDTQYF
12 TRBJ2-5 TRBV7-8 CASSPTQETQYF
12 TRBJ2-1 TRBV7-2 CASSLGRTGPFF
17 TRBJ2-3 TRBV7-2 CASSPPGLAGKGYTQYF
17 TRBJ2-1 TRBV18 CASSPRLAGVSVNEQFF
15 TRBJ2-7 TRBV6-5 CASKITGGPLEEQYF
18 TRBJ2-1 TRBV29-1 CSVEDWGGGGSVSDEQFF